Included here is one T cell receptor (beta chain) sequence, with context. This sample stems from a study of blood T cell repertoires in COVID-19. Clones were sequenced by immunoSEQ multiplex PCR, and TCRdb holds only the in-frame ones, with some missing. The sample holds about 210,000 clones, 80% to 85% seen once. Germline assignment: CDR1 MNHEY and CDR2 SVGEGT. This CDR3 contains 14 residues. Trimming removed 5 bases from V and 0 bases from J; junction bases left unmatched: 4. Participant-given clinical history determined each cohort assignment. This chain links TRBV6-2 or TRBV6-3 with TRBJ2-7, with 7 bases identical to TRBD1. This sequence was found in a woman in her forties or fifties with acute COVID-19. Sequenced sample: PBMCs or T cells enriched from blood (not recorded which). The chain's CDR3 is CASSNGDSSYEQYF. The CDR3 region has the DNA TGTGCCAGCAGTAACGGGGACAGCTCCTACGAGCAGTACTTC.